The clone carrying this TCR beta chain was observed once. The antigen is unknown. This sample stems from a study of lymphopenia after photon versus proton radiotherapy. Study conclusions and caveats: Photon-treated patients lost naive T cells and TCR diversity; proton-treated stayed stable.

The repertoire was sequenced with immunoSEQ multiplex PCR; TCRdb's copy has only in-frame clones and lacks some. The table shows about 22,000 clones, with 75% to 90% occurring only once. The CDR3 runs to 16 residues. J was trimmed by 7 bases and V by 3 bases; bases with no gene match: 13. Germline loops: CDR1 SGHAT, CDR2 FQDESV (reference sequence). Sequenced material: peripheral blood, taken from a patient treated with proton-based radiotherapy. The sequence was collected from a man older than 75 with esophageal cancer. The chain is built from TRBV11-1 and TRBJ1-2, with TRBD1 matching 8 bases. The DNA for the CDR3 is TGTGCCAGCAGCTTGGGGCCGGGACAGGTACCGGCTGGCTACACCTTC. The encoded protein is CASSLGPGQVPAGYTF.